Listed below are T cell receptor beta chains from one sample, sequenced in a study of T cells of healthy individuals. TCRdb reanalysed the 5' RACE reads using MiXCR and keeps one entry per CDR3 protein. This table holds over 95,000 distinct CDR3 sequences, approximately 18% found once. Receptors originate from a human donor in good health. Both conserved end residues are part of each CDR3. The order of the fields is V gene, J gene, D gene, clone size, CDR3 DNA, CDR3 protein. The D gene is left open where the match is weak. The size entry is marked missing in some rows and otherwise reads once, few, many or a size class.

v_call: TRBV2
j_call: TRBJ2-5
d_call: -
clone_size: few
cdr3_nt: TGTGCCAGCAGTGAGGACTGGGGTCAGACCCAGTACTTC
cdr3_aa: CASSEDWGQTQYF

v_call: TRBV20-1
j_call: TRBJ2-3
d_call: TRBD1
clone_size: few
cdr3_nt: TGCAGTGCAAGAAACAGGGGATCGGATACGCAGTATTTT
cdr3_aa: CSARNRGSDTQYF

v_call: TRBV7-9
j_call: TRBJ1-1
d_call: TRBD1
clone_size: many
cdr3_nt: TGTGCCAGCAGCTCTACAGGGGGAAGGACTGAAGCTTTCTTT
cdr3_aa: CASSSTGGRTEAFF

v_call: TRBV28
j_call: TRBJ1-2
d_call: -
clone_size: -
cdr3_nt: TGTGCCAGCAGCGGCATGGGGGTCAGGGTCTATGGCTACACCTTC
cdr3_aa: CASSGMGVRVYGYTF

v_call: TRBV5-6
j_call: TRBJ2-5
d_call: -
clone_size: -
cdr3_nt: TGTGCCAGCAGCGAGCTAGGGCCTGAAGAGACCCAGTACTTC
cdr3_aa: CASSELGPEETQYF

v_call: TRBV7-8
j_call: TRBJ1-2
d_call: TRBD1
clone_size: -
cdr3_nt: TGTGCCAGCAGCTTAGGCAGGGGGGGAGGCTACACCTTC
cdr3_aa: CASSLGRGGGYTF

v_call: TRBV7-6
j_call: TRBJ1-3
d_call: TRBD1
clone_size: once
cdr3_nt: TGTGCCAGCAGCCTCGGACAGGTGGCAGGAAACACCATATATTTT
cdr3_aa: CASSLGQVAGNTIYF

v_call: TRBV4-3
j_call: TRBJ1-1
d_call: -
clone_size: -
cdr3_nt: TGCGCCAGCAGCCAAGATCGGCAGGGGTTTACTGAAGCTTTCTTT
cdr3_aa: CASSQDRQGFTEAFF

v_call: TRBV28
j_call: TRBJ1-5
d_call: -
clone_size: -
cdr3_nt: TGTGCCAGCAGTGAAGTCAATCAGCCCCAGCATTTT
cdr3_aa: CASSEVNQPQHF

v_call: TRBV7-2
j_call: TRBJ2-5
d_call: TRBD2
clone_size: many
cdr3_nt: TGTGCCAGCAGACCCCAAGCGGGATGGCAAGAGACCCAGTACTTC
cdr3_aa: CASRPQAGWQETQYF

v_call: TRBV4-1
j_call: TRBJ1-5
d_call: -
clone_size: many
cdr3_nt: TGCGCCAGCAGCCCGGACTGGACGGGTCAGCCCCAGCATTTT
cdr3_aa: CASSPDWTGQPQHF

v_call: TRBV6-5
j_call: TRBJ1-3
d_call: TRBD1
clone_size: -
cdr3_nt: TGTGCCAGCAGATCTCGGACAGGGGCCTCTGGAAACACCATATATTTT
cdr3_aa: CASRSRTGASGNTIYF

v_call: TRBV18
j_call: TRBJ2-7
d_call: -
clone_size: many
cdr3_nt: TGTGCCAGCTCGAATTCCCAGGGCTACGAGCAGTACTTC
cdr3_aa: CASSNSQGYEQYF

v_call: TRBV7-2
j_call: TRBJ2-7
d_call: -
clone_size: few
cdr3_nt: TGTGCCAGCAGCTCCGGAGGACCTAGTGTTTTCTTC
cdr3_aa: CASSSGGPSVFF

v_call: TRBV5-6
j_call: TRBJ2-2
d_call: -
clone_size: few
cdr3_nt: TGTGCCAGCAGCTTGGTATCCCTTTTCATAACCGGGGAGCTGTTTTTT
cdr3_aa: CASSLVSLFITGELFF

v_call: TRBV6-2/TRBV6-3
j_call: TRBJ2-2
d_call: TRBD2
clone_size: many
cdr3_nt: TGTGCCAGCATCCAAGGACTAGCGGGGAGGAACACCGGGGAGCTGTTTTTT
cdr3_aa: CASIQGLAGRNTGELFF

v_call: TRBV18
j_call: TRBJ2-7
d_call: -
clone_size: -
cdr3_nt: TGTGCCAGCTCCCCAACCCCCTACGAGCAGTACTTC
cdr3_aa: CASSPTPYEQYF

v_call: TRBV5-1
j_call: TRBJ1-3
d_call: -
clone_size: -
cdr3_nt: TGCGCCAGCAGCTTGGCCCCCGTTGCTGGAAACACCATATATTTT
cdr3_aa: CASSLAPVAGNTIYF

v_call: TRBV19
j_call: TRBJ1-2
d_call: -
clone_size: many
cdr3_nt: TGTGCCAGTACCCGAAGTCTCGGGGCGGGAGGCTATGGCTACACCTTC
cdr3_aa: CASTRSLGAGGYGYTF

v_call: TRBV7-9
j_call: TRBJ2-2
d_call: -
clone_size: few
cdr3_nt: TGTGCCAGCAGCTTAGCGTTAAACACCGGGGAGCTGTTTTTT
cdr3_aa: CASSLALNTGELFF

v_call: TRBV20-1
j_call: TRBJ2-4
d_call: TRBD2
clone_size: few
cdr3_nt: TGCAGTGCTCAGAGCGGGAGGGGAAACATTCAGTACTTC
cdr3_aa: CSAQSGRGNIQYF

v_call: TRBV15
j_call: TRBJ2-7
d_call: -
clone_size: many
cdr3_nt: TGTGCCACCAGCAGAGAGATGTCCTACGAGCAGTACTTC
cdr3_aa: CATSREMSYEQYF

v_call: TRBV29-1
j_call: TRBJ2-1
d_call: -
clone_size: many
cdr3_nt: TGCAGCGTTGGGCTGAATGAGCAGTTCTTC
cdr3_aa: CSVGLNEQFF

v_call: TRBV6-6
j_call: TRBJ1-6
d_call: -
clone_size: -
cdr3_nt: TGTGCCAGCAGTTACTTGGGGGACGGTAATTCACCCCTCCACTTT
cdr3_aa: CASSYLGDGNSPLHF

v_call: TRBV20-1
j_call: TRBJ2-4
d_call: -
clone_size: -
cdr3_nt: TGCAGTGCTAGAGGGGGGCAGTCCTTAGCCGGGAACATTCAGTACTTC
cdr3_aa: CSARGGQSLAGNIQYF

v_call: TRBV28
j_call: TRBJ2-7
d_call: -
clone_size: -
cdr3_nt: TGTGCCAGCAGTTTGGTCGGACACAGCTACGAGCAGTACTTC
cdr3_aa: CASSLVGHSYEQYF

v_call: TRBV5-1
j_call: TRBJ1-1
d_call: TRBD1
clone_size: -
cdr3_nt: TGCGCCAGCAGCTCTTTGGGGACAGGCATGAACACTGAAGCTTTCTTT
cdr3_aa: CASSSLGTGMNTEAFF

v_call: TRBV5-5
j_call: TRBJ1-1
d_call: -
clone_size: -
cdr3_nt: TGTGCCAGCAGCTTACTGGGGGCTGAAGCTTTCTTT
cdr3_aa: CASSLLGAEAFF

v_call: TRBV27
j_call: TRBJ1-4
d_call: TRBD1
clone_size: -
cdr3_nt: TGTGCCAGCAGCCGTGTGGGACAGGGGGCCTCTAATGAAAAACTGTTTTTT
cdr3_aa: CASSRVGQGASNEKLFF

v_call: TRBV29-1
j_call: TRBJ2-2
d_call: -
clone_size: many
cdr3_nt: TGCAGCGCCGCAGGTTCCGGGGAGCTGTTTTTT
cdr3_aa: CSAAGSGELFF

v_call: TRBV11-2
j_call: TRBJ1-1
d_call: -
clone_size: -
cdr3_nt: TGTGCCAGCAGCCGGGGGAGGAACACTGAAGCTTTCTTT
cdr3_aa: CASSRGRNTEAFF

v_call: TRBV28
j_call: TRBJ2-2
d_call: -
clone_size: -
cdr3_nt: TGTGCCAGCAGACCAGACACCGGGGAGCTGTTTTTT
cdr3_aa: CASRPDTGELFF

v_call: TRBV4-1
j_call: TRBJ2-3
d_call: TRBD2
clone_size: few
cdr3_nt: TGCGCCAGCAGCCCCCTAGCGGTTCTTAGCACAGATACGCAGTATTTT
cdr3_aa: CASSPLAVLSTDTQYF

v_call: TRBV6-6
j_call: TRBJ2-5
d_call: -
clone_size: -
cdr3_nt: TGTGCCAGCAGGATGGGCTCCTTACAAGAGACCCAGTACTTC
cdr3_aa: CASRMGSLQETQYF

v_call: TRBV29-1
j_call: TRBJ2-3
d_call: -
clone_size: -
cdr3_nt: TGCAGCGTCGTTACCCCGGACGGAAGCACAGATACGCAGTATTTT
cdr3_aa: CSVVTPDGSTDTQYF

v_call: TRBV12-3/TRBV12-4
j_call: TRBJ2-7
d_call: TRBD1
clone_size: many
cdr3_nt: TGTGCCAGCAGTTCCGGGACAGGTCTCTACGAGCAGTACTTC
cdr3_aa: CASSSGTGLYEQYF

v_call: TRBV29-1
j_call: TRBJ2-1
d_call: -
clone_size: few
cdr3_nt: TGCAGTGGGGAGGCAGGGGATAATGAGCAGTTCTTC
cdr3_aa: CSGEAGDNEQFF

v_call: TRBV7-9
j_call: TRBJ1-1
d_call: -
clone_size: few
cdr3_nt: TGTGCCAGCCGCCGTGACGGGATCACTGAAGCTTTCTTT
cdr3_aa: CASRRDGITEAFF

v_call: TRBV3-1
j_call: TRBJ2-2
d_call: -
clone_size: -
cdr3_nt: TGTGCCAGCAGCCTAGAGAACACCGGGGAGCTGTTTTTT
cdr3_aa: CASSLENTGELFF

v_call: TRBV20-1
j_call: TRBJ1-3
d_call: -
clone_size: -
cdr3_nt: TGCAGTGCTAGGTCGGGAAACACCATATATTTT
cdr3_aa: CSARSGNTIYF

v_call: TRBV6-1
j_call: TRBJ2-3
d_call: TRBD2
clone_size: few
cdr3_nt: TGTGCCAGCAATCCCCGAGGGGGACTAGCGGGGGGGGATGATACGCAGTATTTT
cdr3_aa: CASNPRGGLAGGDDTQYF

v_call: TRBV20-1
j_call: TRBJ2-7
d_call: TRBD2
clone_size: many
cdr3_nt: TGCAGTGCCACTGGAAGTAGCGGGGGGCTGCCCTACGAGCAGTACTTC
cdr3_aa: CSATGSSGGLPYEQYF

v_call: TRBV24-1
j_call: TRBJ2-7
d_call: -
clone_size: -
cdr3_nt: TGTGCCACCAGTGAATCCGGGACGTCCTACGAGCAGTACTTC
cdr3_aa: CATSESGTSYEQYF

v_call: TRBV28
j_call: TRBJ2-7
d_call: TRBD2
clone_size: -
cdr3_nt: TGTGCCAGCAGTTTATCGGGCGGGAGGGCCGTCGAGCAGTACTTC
cdr3_aa: CASSLSGGRAVEQYF

v_call: TRBV3-1
j_call: TRBJ1-3
d_call: -
clone_size: many
cdr3_nt: TGTGCCAGCAGCCAGATTTTGAGAAACACCATATATTTT
cdr3_aa: CASSQILRNTIYF

v_call: TRBV10-3
j_call: TRBJ2-2
d_call: -
clone_size: -
cdr3_nt: TGTGCCATCGCGGGCGCGGCGAACACCGGGGAGCTGTTTTTT
cdr3_aa: CAIAGAANTGELFF

v_call: TRBV29-1
j_call: TRBJ2-1
d_call: -
clone_size: few
cdr3_nt: TGCAGCGCCCGGACGGGGAGGGGGGAAGTGCCTCGTGAGCAGTTCTTC
cdr3_aa: CSARTGRGEVPREQFF

v_call: TRBV6-6
j_call: TRBJ1-1
d_call: -
clone_size: many
cdr3_nt: TGTGCCAGCACCTACAGGGAAGGGAACACTGAAGCTTTCTTT
cdr3_aa: CASTYREGNTEAFF

v_call: TRBV30
j_call: TRBJ2-1
d_call: TRBD1
clone_size: -
cdr3_nt: TGTGCCTGGGGACAGGGAAATTACAATGAGCAGTTCTTC
cdr3_aa: CAWGQGNYNEQFF

v_call: TRBV18
j_call: TRBJ2-1
d_call: TRBD1
clone_size: many
cdr3_nt: TGTGCCAGCTCACTAAACGCCGGGACAGGGGGCGATGAGCAGTTCTTC
cdr3_aa: CASSLNAGTGGDEQFF

v_call: TRBV24-1
j_call: TRBJ2-3
d_call: TRBD2
clone_size: -
cdr3_nt: TGTGCCACCAATCTAGCGGGGACAGATACGCAGTATTTT
cdr3_aa: CATNLAGTDTQYF

v_call: TRBV6-2/TRBV6-3
j_call: TRBJ2-3
d_call: -
clone_size: -
cdr3_nt: TGTGCCAGCACCGAGCCGGGACGCACCGTTCGGGGGACGCAGTATTTT
cdr3_aa: CASTEPGRTVRGTQYF

v_call: TRBV13
j_call: TRBJ2-7
d_call: -
clone_size: many
cdr3_nt: TGTGCCAGCAGCCCACGAAGTCGAAGGTACGAGCAGTACTTC
cdr3_aa: CASSPRSRRYEQYF

v_call: TRBV7-2
j_call: TRBJ2-7
d_call: TRBD2
clone_size: -
cdr3_nt: TGTGCCAGCAGCTTTTATGTCGGGGCTAGCGGGGCTTACGAGCAGTACTTC
cdr3_aa: CASSFYVGASGAYEQYF

v_call: TRBV5-1
j_call: TRBJ2-1
d_call: -
clone_size: -
cdr3_nt: TGCGCCAGCAGGTCCGGGGTCCCTGCGGATGAGCAGTTCTTC
cdr3_aa: CASRSGVPADEQFF

v_call: TRBV13
j_call: TRBJ2-7
d_call: TRBD2
clone_size: -
cdr3_nt: TGTGCCAGCGGACGGCTAGCTAGCGGGGGGATCTACGAGCAGTACTTC
cdr3_aa: CASGRLASGGIYEQYF

v_call: TRBV3-1
j_call: TRBJ1-1
d_call: -
clone_size: -
cdr3_nt: TGTGCCAGCAGCCAACATAGCGGCCAGAACACTGAAGCTTTCTTT
cdr3_aa: CASSQHSGQNTEAFF

v_call: TRBV3-1
j_call: TRBJ2-5
d_call: -
clone_size: -
cdr3_nt: TGTGCCAGCAGCCAAGTGGGGCTAGCCTCCTTTAGAGAGACCCAGTACTTC
cdr3_aa: CASSQVGLASFRETQYF

v_call: TRBV9
j_call: TRBJ2-4
d_call: TRBD2
clone_size: -
cdr3_nt: TGTGCCAGCAGCGCCCCCGGGACTAGCGGATTTAAAAACATTCAGTACTTC
cdr3_aa: CASSAPGTSGFKNIQYF

v_call: TRBV28
j_call: TRBJ2-6
d_call: TRBD1
clone_size: few
cdr3_nt: TGTGCCAGCAGCCGAACAGGGGTCGGGGCCAACGTCCTGACTTTC
cdr3_aa: CASSRTGVGANVLTF